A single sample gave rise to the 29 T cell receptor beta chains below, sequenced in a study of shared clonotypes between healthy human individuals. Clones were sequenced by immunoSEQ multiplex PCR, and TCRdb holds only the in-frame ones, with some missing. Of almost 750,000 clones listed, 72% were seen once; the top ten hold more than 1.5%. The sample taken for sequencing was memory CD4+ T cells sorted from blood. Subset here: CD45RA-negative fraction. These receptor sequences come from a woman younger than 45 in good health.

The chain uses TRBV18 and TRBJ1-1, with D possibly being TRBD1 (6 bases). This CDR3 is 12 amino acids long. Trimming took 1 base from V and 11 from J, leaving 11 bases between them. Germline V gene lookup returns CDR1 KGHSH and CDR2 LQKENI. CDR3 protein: CASSPLAGEAFF. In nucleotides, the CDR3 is TGTGCCAGCTCACCACTCGCAGGGGAGGCTTTCTTT.

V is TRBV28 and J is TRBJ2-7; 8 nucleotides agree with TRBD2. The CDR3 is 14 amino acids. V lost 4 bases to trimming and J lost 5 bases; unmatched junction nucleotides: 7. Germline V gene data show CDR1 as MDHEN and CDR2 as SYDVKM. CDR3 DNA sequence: TGTGCCAGCAGTTGGTCGAGCGGGAGCCACGAGCAGTACTTC. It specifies CASSWSSGSHEQYF.

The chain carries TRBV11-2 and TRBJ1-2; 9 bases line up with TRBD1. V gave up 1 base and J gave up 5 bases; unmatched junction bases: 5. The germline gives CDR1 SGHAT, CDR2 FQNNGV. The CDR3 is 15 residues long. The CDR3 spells CASSLVNRGPYGYTF. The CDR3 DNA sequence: TGTGCCAGCAGCTTAGTCAACAGGGGGCCTTATGGCTACACCTTC.

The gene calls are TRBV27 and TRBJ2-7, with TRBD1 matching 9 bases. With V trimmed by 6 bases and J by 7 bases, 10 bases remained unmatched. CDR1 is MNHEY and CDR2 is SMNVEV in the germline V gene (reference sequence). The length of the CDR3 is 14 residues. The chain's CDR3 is CASRPVGQGGEQYF. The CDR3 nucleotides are TGTGCCAGCAGGCCCGTGGGACAGGGAGGAGAGCAGTACTTC.

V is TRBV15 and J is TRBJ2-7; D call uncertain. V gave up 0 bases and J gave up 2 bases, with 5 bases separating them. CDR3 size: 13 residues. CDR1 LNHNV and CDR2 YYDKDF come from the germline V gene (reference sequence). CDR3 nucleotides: TGTGCCACCAGCAGAGATTCGGCCTACGAGCAGTACTTC. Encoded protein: CATSRDSAYEQYF.

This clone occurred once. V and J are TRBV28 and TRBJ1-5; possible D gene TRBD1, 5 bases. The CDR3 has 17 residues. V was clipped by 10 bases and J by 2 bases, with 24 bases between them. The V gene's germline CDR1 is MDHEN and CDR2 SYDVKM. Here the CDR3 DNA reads TGTGCCATCCGACAGAGCCCTTCGGGCGGGGGCAATCAGCCCCAGCATTTT. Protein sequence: CAIRQSPSGGGNQPQHF.

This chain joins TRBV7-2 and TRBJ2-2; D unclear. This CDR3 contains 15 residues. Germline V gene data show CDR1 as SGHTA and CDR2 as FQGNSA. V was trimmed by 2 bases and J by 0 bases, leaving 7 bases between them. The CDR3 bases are TGTGCCAGCAGCTTACGGTTTGCGAACACCGGGGAGCTGTTTTTT. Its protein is CASSLRFANTGELFF.

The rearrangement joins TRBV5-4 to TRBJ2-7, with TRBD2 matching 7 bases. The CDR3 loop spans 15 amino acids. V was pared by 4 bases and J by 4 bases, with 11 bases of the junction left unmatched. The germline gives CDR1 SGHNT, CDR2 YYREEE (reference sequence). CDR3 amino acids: CASSPGRGDSYEQYF. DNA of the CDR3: TGTGCCAGCAGCCCGGGGAGGGGCGACAGTTACGAGCAGTACTTC.

The CDR3: CASSYERDTGELFF. The CDR3 DNA reads as TGTGCCAGCAGTTACGAGCGGGACACCGGGGAGCTGTTTTTT. The rearrangement links TRBV6-5 to TRBJ2-2; TRBD2 might be the D (6 bases). The CDR3 consists of 14 residues. Trimming took 2 bases from V and 3 from J, leaving 7 bases between them. Germline CDR1 reads MNHEY; CDR2 reads SVGAGI.

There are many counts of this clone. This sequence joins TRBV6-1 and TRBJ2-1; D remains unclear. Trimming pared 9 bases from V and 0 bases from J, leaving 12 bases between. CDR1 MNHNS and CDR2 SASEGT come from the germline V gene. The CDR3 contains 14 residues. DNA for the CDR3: TGTGCCAGTGGTGCCTCACGCTCCTACAATGAGCAGTTCTTC. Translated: CASGASRSYNEQFF.

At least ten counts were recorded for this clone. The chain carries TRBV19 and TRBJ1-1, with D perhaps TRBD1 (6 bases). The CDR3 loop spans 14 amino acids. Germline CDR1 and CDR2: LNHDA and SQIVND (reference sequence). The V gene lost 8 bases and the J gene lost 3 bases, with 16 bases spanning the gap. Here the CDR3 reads CASGQGKVDTEAFF. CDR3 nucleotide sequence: TGTGCCAGTGGGCAGGGGAAAGTGGACACTGAAGCTTTCTTT.

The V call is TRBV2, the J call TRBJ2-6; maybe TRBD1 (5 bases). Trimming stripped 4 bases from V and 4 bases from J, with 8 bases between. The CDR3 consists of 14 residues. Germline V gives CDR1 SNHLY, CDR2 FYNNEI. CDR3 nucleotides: TGTGCCAGCAGTGCCAGGGCCGGGGCCAACGTCCTGACTTTC. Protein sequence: CASSARAGANVLTF.

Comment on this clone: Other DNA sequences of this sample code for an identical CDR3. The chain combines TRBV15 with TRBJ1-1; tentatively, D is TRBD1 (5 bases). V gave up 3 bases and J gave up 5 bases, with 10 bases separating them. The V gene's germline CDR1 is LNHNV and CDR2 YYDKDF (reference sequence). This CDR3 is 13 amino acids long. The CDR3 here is CATSRRGGTEAFF. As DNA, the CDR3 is TGTGCCACCAGCAGGCGGGGCGGAACTGAAGCTTTCTTT.

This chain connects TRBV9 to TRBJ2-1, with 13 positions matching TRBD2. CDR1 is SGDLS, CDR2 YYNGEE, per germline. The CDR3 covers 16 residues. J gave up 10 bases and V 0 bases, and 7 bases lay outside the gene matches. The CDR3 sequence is CASSVDGLAGVGEQFF. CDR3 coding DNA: TGTGCCAGCAGCGTAGATGGACTAGCGGGAGTAGGGGAGCAGTTCTTC.

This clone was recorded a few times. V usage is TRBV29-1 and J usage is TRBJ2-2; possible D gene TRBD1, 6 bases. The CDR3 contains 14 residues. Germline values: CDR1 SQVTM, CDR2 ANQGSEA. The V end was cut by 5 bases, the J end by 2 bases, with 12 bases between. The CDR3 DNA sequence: TGCAGCGTTTTGGGGGCTAGAAACACCGGGGAGCTGTTTTTT. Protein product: CSVLGARNTGELFF.

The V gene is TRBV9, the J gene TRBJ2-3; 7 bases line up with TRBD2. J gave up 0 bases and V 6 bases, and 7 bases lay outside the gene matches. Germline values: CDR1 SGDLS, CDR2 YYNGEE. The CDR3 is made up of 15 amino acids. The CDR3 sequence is CASTEYSGSTDTQYF. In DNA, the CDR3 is TGTGCCAGCACCGAGTATAGCGGGAGCACAGATACGCAGTATTTT.

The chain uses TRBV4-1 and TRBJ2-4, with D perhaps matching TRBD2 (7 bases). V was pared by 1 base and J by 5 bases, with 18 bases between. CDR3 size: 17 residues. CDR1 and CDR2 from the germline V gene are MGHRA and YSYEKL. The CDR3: CASSQGGGGQLENIQYF. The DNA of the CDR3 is TGCGCCAGCAGCCAAGGGGGAGGGGGGCAGCTCGAAAACATTCAGTACTTC.

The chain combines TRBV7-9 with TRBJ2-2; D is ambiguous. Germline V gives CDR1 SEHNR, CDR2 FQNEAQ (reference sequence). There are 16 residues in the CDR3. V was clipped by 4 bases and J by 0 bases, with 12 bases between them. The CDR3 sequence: CASSSVSSANTGELFF. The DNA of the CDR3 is TGTGCCAGCAGCTCCGTCTCGAGCGCGAACACCGGGGAGCTGTTTTTT.

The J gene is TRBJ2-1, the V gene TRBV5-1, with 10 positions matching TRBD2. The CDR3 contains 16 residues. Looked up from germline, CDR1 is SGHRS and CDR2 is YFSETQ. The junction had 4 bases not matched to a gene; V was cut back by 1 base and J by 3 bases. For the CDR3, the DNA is TGCGCCAGCAGCTTGCCCGGGACTAGCGACTACAATGAGCAGTTCTTC. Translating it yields CASSLPGTSDYNEQFF.

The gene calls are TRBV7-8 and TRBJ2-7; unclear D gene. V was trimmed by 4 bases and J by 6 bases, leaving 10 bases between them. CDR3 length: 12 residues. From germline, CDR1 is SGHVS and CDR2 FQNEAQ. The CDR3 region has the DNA TGTGCCAGCAGCTCCTACCAAGGCGAGCAGTACTTC. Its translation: CASSSYQGEQYF.

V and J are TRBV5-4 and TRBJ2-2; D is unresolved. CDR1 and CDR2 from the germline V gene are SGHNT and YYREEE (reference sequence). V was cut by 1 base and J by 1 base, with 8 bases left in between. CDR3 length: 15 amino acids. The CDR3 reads CASSLYSVNTGELFF. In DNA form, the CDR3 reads TGTGCCAGCAGCTTGTACTCAGTGAACACCGGGGAGCTGTTTTTT. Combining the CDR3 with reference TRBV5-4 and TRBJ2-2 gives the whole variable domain ETGVTQSPTHLIKTRGQQVTLRCSSQSGHNTVSWYQQALGQGPQFIFQYYREEENGRGNFPPRFSGLQFPNYSSELNVNALELDDSALYLCASSLYSVNTGELFFGEGSRLTVL.

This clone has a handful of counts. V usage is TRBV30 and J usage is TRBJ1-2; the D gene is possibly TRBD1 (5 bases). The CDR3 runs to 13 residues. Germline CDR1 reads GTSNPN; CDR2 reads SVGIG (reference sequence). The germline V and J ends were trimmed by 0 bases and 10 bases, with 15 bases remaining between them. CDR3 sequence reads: CAWSVLAGRDYTF. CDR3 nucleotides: TGTGCCTGGAGTGTACTGGCAGGGAGAGACTACACCTTC.

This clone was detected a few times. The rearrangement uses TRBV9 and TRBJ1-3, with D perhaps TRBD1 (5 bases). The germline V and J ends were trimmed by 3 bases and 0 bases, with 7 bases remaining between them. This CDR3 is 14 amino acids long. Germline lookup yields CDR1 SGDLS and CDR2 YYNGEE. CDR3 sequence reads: CASSDDSSGNTIYF. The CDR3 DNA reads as TGTGCCAGCAGCGACGACAGCTCTGGAAACACCATATATTTT.

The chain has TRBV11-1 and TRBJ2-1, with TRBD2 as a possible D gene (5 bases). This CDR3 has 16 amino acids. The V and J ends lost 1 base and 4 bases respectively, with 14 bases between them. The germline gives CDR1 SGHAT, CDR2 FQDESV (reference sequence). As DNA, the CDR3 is TGTGCCAGCAGCTTAGGAAGCGGCCTAAGTTACAATGAGCAGTTCTTC. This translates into CASSLGSGLSYNEQFF.

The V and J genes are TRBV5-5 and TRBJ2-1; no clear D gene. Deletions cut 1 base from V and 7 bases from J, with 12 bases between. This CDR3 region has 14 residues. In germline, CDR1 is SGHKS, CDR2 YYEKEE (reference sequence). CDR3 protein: CASSLMVDLNEQFF. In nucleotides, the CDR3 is TGTGCCAGCAGCTTGATGGTAGATTTAAATGAGCAGTTCTTC.

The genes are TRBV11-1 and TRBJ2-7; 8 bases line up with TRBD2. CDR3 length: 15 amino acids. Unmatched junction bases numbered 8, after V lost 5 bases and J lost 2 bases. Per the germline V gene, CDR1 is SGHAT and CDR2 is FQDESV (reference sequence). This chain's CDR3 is CASSRTSGPAYEQYF. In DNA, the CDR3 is TGTGCCAGCAGCCGAACTAGCGGCCCGGCCTACGAGCAGTACTTC.

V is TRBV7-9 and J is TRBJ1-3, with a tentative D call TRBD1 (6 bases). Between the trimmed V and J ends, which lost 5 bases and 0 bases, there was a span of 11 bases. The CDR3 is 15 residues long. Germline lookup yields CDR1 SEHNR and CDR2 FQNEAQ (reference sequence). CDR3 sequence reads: CASSPQGSSGNTIYF. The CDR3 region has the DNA TGTGCCAGCAGCCCCCAGGGGAGCTCTGGAAACACCATATATTTT.

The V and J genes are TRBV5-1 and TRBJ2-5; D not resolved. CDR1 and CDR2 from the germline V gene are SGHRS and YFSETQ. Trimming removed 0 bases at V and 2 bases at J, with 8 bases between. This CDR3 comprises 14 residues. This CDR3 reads CASSLGLKQETQYF. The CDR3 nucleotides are TGCGCCAGCAGCTTGGGTTTGAAGCAAGAGACCCAGTACTTC. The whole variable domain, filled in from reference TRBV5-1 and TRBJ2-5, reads KAGVTQTPRYLIKTRGQQVTLSCSPISGHRSVSWYQQTPGQGLQFLFEYFSETQRNKGNFPGRFSGRQFSNSRSEMNVSTLELGDSALYLCASSLGLKQETQYFGPGTRLLVL.

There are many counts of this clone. CDR3 DNA sequence: TGTGCCAGCAGCCCCCAGACTAGCGGGAGTTCAGATACGCAGTATTTT. Protein: CASSPQTSGSSDTQYF. The chain links TRBV7-8 to TRBJ2-3, with 12 bases that match TRBD2. The J segment lost 4 bases and the V segment lost 5 bases, leaving 7 bases of the junction unmatched. The CDR3 runs 16 residues. Germline CDR1 is SGHVS and CDR2 is FQNEAQ.